This TCR beta chain comes out of a study of naive and memory T cell subsets. Comments on this clonotype: The antigen remains unidentified.

An equimolar mix of two oligonucleotides served as the beta constant-region primer for TRBC1 and TRBC2. The ligated cDNA underwent four PCR rounds using SP2 and nested alpha and beta constant-region primers. TCRdb re-derived calls from the UMI-ligation and nested PCR reads in MiXCR, one entry per CDR3 protein. The sample holds 130,000 to 150,000 distinct CDR3 sequences, 22% seen once. Study-wide points: TCR abundance followed a power law differing between naive and memory subsets. Naive repertoires, especially CD8, held a few larger clonotypes, possibly memory cells re-expressing CD45RA.

J was trimmed by 6 bases and V by 6 bases; bases with no gene match: 12. Germline V gene lookup returns CDR1 SEHNR and CDR2 FQNEAQ (reference sequence). The CDR3 runs 15 residues. Sequencing was performed on naive CD4+ T cells from blood. This chain uses TRBV7-9 with TRBJ1-1, with TRBD1 matching over 8 bases. This receptor was obtained from a human donor in good health. In DNA, the CDR3 is TGTGCCAGCAGTCCCGGGACAGGTTTTGTTGCTGAAGCTTTCTTT. Encoded protein: CASSPGTGFVAEAFF. The full variable domain, rest sourced from reference TRBV7-9 and TRBJ1-1, is DTGVSQNPRHKITKRGQNVTFRCDPISEHNRLYWYRQTLGQGPEFLTYFQNEAQLEKSRLLSDRFSAERPKGSFSTLEIQRTEQGDSAMYLCASSPGTGFVAEAFFGQGTRLTVV.